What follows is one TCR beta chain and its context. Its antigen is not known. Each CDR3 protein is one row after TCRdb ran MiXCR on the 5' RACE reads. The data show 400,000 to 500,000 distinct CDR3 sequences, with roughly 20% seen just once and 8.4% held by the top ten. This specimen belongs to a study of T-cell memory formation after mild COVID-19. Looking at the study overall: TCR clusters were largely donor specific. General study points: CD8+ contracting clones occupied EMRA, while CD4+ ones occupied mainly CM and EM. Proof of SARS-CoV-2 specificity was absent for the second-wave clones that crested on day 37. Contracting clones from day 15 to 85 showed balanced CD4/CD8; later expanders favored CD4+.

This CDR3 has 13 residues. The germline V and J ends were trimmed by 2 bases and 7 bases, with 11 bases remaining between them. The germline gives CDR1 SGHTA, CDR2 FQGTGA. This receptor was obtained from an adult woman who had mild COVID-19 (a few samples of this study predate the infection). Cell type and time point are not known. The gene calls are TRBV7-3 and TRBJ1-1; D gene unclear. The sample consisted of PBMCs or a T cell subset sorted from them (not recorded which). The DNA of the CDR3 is TGTGCCAGCAGCTTAGGGGTTGGGTTTGAAGCTTTCTTT. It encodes CASSLGVGFEAFF.